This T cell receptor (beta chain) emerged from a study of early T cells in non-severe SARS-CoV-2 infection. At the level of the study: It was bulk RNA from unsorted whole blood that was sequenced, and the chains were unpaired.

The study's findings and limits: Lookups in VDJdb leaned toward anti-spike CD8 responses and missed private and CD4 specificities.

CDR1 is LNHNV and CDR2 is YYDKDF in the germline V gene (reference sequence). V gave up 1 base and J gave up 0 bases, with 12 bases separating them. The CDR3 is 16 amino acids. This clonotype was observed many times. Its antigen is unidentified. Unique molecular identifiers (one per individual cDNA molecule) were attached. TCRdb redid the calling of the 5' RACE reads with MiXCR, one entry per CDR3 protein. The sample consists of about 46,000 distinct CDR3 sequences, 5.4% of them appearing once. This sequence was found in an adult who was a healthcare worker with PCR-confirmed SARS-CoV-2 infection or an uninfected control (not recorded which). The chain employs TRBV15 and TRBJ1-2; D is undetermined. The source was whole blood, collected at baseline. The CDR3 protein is CATSRGQDEANYGYTF. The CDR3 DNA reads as TGTGCCACCAGCAGAGGGCAGGATGAAGCTAACTATGGCTACACCTTC.